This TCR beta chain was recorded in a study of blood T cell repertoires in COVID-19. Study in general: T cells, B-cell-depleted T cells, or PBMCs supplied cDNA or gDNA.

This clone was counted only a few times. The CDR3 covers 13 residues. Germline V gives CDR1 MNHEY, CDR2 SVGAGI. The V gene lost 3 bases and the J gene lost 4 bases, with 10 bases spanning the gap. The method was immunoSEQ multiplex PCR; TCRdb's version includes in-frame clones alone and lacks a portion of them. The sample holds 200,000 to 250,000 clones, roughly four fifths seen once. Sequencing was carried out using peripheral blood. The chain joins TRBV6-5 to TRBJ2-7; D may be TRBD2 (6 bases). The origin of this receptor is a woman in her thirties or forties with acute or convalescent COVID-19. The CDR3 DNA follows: TGTGCCAGCAGTTATGGGGGGAGATACGAGCAGTACTTC. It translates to CASSYGGRYEQYF.